The 24 T cell receptor beta chains listed next were all sequenced from one sample in a study of a mutant IDH1 vaccine in newly diagnosed glioma. Time point described: baseline, week 1 (first vaccination visit). Treatment given: pre-vaccination baseline after standard-of-care therapy. Some clones are missing from TCRdb's copy, which holds only in-frame ones; the method was immunoSEQ multiplex PCR. The sample records tens of thousands of clones, about 86% being singletons. The specimen was peripheral blood mononuclear cells (PBMCs), collected from a glioma patient treated with radiotherapy, temozolomide or both. These receptors all stem from a woman aged 18-29 years with glioma. Some clones in this sample may be carry-over from other donors' samples.

V is TRBV29-1 and J is TRBJ2-7, with 8 bases identical to TRBD1. J was trimmed by 6 bases and V by 7 bases; bases with no gene match: 11. The CDR3 extends over 13 amino acids. Germline CDR1 is SQVTM and CDR2 is ANQGSEA. CDR3 sequence reads: CSGARTGKSEQYF. DNA for the CDR3: TGCAGCGGGGCAAGGACAGGGAAGAGCGAGCAGTACTTC.

This chain links TRBV6-4 with TRBJ1-2; TRBD1 agrees at 7 bases. CDR3 length: 16 residues. V was clipped by 2 bases and J by 4 bases; unmatched bases: 10. CDR1 MRHNA and CDR2 SNTAGT come from the germline V gene. The CDR3 region has the DNA TGTGCCAGCAGTGACCCTGACAGGGAAGAGAGCTATGGCTACACCTTC. This gives the protein CASSDPDREESYGYTF.

This clone was seen only a few times. The chain carries TRBV19 and TRBJ1-2, with D hard to call. Germline-derived CDR1 and CDR2 are LNHDA and SQIVND (reference sequence). The CDR3 has 16 residues. Trimming stripped 6 bases from V and 5 bases from J, with 22 bases between. CDR3: CASSLNEGLPRYGYTF. The CDR3 coding sequence is TGTGCCAGTAGCCTAAACGAGGGTCTACCTCGGTATGGCTACACCTTC.

The chain links TRBV4-1 to TRBJ1-2; D is ambiguous. This CDR3 has 15 residues. The germline CDR1 and CDR2 sequences are MGHRA and YSYEKL. The V gene lost 0 bases and the J gene lost 8 bases, with 16 bases spanning the gap. CDR3 DNA sequence: TGCGCCAGCAGCCAAGAGCGCGTAGTCAGAGGAGGCTACACCTTC. Translated: CASSQERVVRGGYTF.

This clone was counted between two and nine times. The chain has TRBV25-1 and TRBJ1-5, with D uncertain. This CDR3 comprises 10 residues. V dropped 8 bases and J dropped 8 bases, with 7 bases sitting between them. Germline V gives CDR1 MGHDK, CDR2 SYGVNS. CDR3 in DNA: TGTGCCAGCGGGGAGGAGCCCCAGCATTTT. It translates to CASGEEPQHF.

The CDR3 is CASSLGAERGSSYEQYF. CDR3 nucleotides: TGTGCCAGCAGCTTGGGGGCCGAGCGGGGGTCCTCCTACGAGCAGTACTTC. The chain employs TRBV5-6 and TRBJ2-7, with TRBD2 matching over 8 bases. The CDR3 totals 17 residues. Looked up from germline, CDR1 is SGHDT and CDR2 is YYEEEE. The V gene end was trimmed by 0 bases and the J gene end by 0 bases; junction bases not matched to a gene: 8.

CDR3 loop: CASSARRDSSTDTQYF. Written as DNA, the CDR3 is TGTGCCAGCAGCGCCCGTAGGGACAGTTCCACAGATACGCAGTATTTT. V and J are TRBV9 and TRBJ2-3, with TRBD1 matching 7 bases. Germline values: CDR1 SGDLS, CDR2 YYNGEE. V lost 3 bases to trimming and J lost 2 bases; unmatched junction nucleotides: 9. This CDR3 contains 16 residues.

The chain recombines TRBV4-2 with TRBJ1-6; D is ambiguous. Trimming pared 7 bases from V and 0 bases from J, leaving 13 bases between. The CDR3 totals 16 residues. Germline values: CDR1 LGHNA, CDR2 YNFKEQ. This CDR3 is CASTLQTSSYNSPLHF. In DNA, the CDR3 is TGTGCCAGCACTCTTCAGACTAGCTCCTATAATTCACCCCTCCACTTT.

A few counts support this clone. The chain has TRBV5-6 and TRBJ2-7, with 10 bases that match TRBD2. The CDR3 runs to 17 residues. Germline loops: CDR1 SGHDT, CDR2 YYEEEE. V gave up 3 bases and J gave up 3 bases; unmatched junction bases: 12. CDR3 region: CASSSRRLAGAYYEQYF. The DNA for the CDR3 is TGTGCCAGCAGCTCGAGGAGACTAGCGGGCGCGTACTACGAGCAGTACTTC.

CDR3 amino acids: CASSVGDLGGEKLFF. CDR3 nucleotides: TGTGCCAGCAGCGTAGGGGACCTGGGAGGTGAAAAACTGTTTTTT. The chain has TRBV9 and TRBJ1-4; the D gene is possibly TRBD1 (5 bases). From germline, CDR1 is SGDLS and CDR2 YYNGEE. The CDR3 runs 15 residues. V was trimmed by 0 bases and J by 7 bases, leaving 13 bases between them.

V is TRBV9 and J is TRBJ2-2, with D maybe TRBD2 (5 bases). Between the trimmed V and J ends, which lost 0 bases and 1 base, there was a span of 7 bases. The CDR3 runs 15 residues. Per germline, CDR1 SGDLS and CDR2 YYNGEE. The CDR3 is CASSVGSGNTGELFF. The CDR3 DNA is TGTGCCAGCAGCGTAGGGAGCGGGAACACCGGGGAGCTGTTTTTT.

The chain is built from TRBV5-4 and TRBJ2-1; either TRBD1 or TRBD2 may fit D (5 bases each). Between the trimmed V and J ends, which lost 4 bases and 0 bases, there was a span of 11 bases. CDR3 length: 15 amino acids. From germline, CDR1 is SGHNT and CDR2 YYREEE (reference sequence). CDR3 nucleotide sequence: TGTGCCAGCAGCCCCGGTGGGGGCTCCTACAATGAGCAGTTCTTC. This translates into CASSPGGGSYNEQFF.

The CDR3 nucleotides read TGTGCCAGCAGGAGGGGGGGGGACTCTGGGGCCAACGTCCTGACTTTC. Translation: CASRRGGDSGANVLTF. This chain uses TRBV7-9 with TRBJ2-6; a possible D gene is TRBD2 (7 bases). The ends were cut back, 6 bases at V and 0 bases at J, with 12 bases in the middle. The germline V gene has CDR1 SEHNR and CDR2 FQNEAQ (reference sequence). This CDR3 is 16 amino acids long.

This clone has ten or more counts. The chain links TRBV10-1 to TRBJ1-5; no firm D call. Germline V gene data show CDR1 as WNHNN and CDR2 as SYGVQD (reference sequence). This CDR3 is built from 12 residues. Trimming cost V 8 bases and J 0 bases, with 5 bases left between them. The CDR3: CASAVSNQPQHF. CDR3 in DNA: TGCGCCAGCGCAGTTAGCAATCAGCCCCAGCATTTT.

This chain connects TRBV19 to TRBJ1-5, with 8 positions matching TRBD1. V lost 5 bases and J lost 1; bases outside the gene matches: 4. The CDR3 consists of 15 residues. Germline values: CDR1 LNHDA, CDR2 SQIVND (reference sequence). The CDR3 sequence: CASSVNRGSNQPQHF. The DNA of the CDR3 is TGTGCCAGTAGTGTGAACAGGGGGAGCAATCAGCCCCAGCATTTT.

The chain uses TRBV7-6 and TRBJ2-1; tentatively, D is TRBD1 (6 bases). V was trimmed by 6 bases and J by 0 bases, leaving 15 bases between them. CDR3 length equals 16 residues. CDR1 is SGHVS, CDR2 FNYEAQ, per germline. The CDR3 region has the DNA TGTGCCAGCAGGGGCCGGACAGCGAGCTCCTACAATGAGCAGTTCTTC. Protein sequence: CASRGRTASSYNEQFF.

This clone has a single count. The chain employs TRBV10-2 and TRBJ2-7; 11 bases agree with TRBD2. Losses at the gene ends were 7 bases for V and 2 bases for J; bases not matched to a gene: 4. Germline V gene lookup returns CDR1 WSHSY and CDR2 SAAADI. The CDR3 covers 14 residues. The CDR3 DNA reads as TGCGCCAGCACCTTAGCGGGGGGGCCCTACGAGCAGTACTTC. Amino acid sequence: CASTLAGGPYEQYF.

The chain employs TRBV6-5 and TRBJ1-2; TRBD1 agrees at 11 bases. This CDR3 has 15 amino acids. Germline V gene sequence: CDR1 MNHEY, CDR2 SVGAGI. Unmatched junction bases numbered 6, after V lost 2 bases and J lost 7 bases. CDR3 in DNA: TGTGCCAGCAGTTACGGACAGGGGGCGGGTTCTGGCTACACCTTC. Protein sequence: CASSYGQGAGSGYTF.

V gene TRBV5-6 combines with J gene TRBJ1-5; D may be TRBD1 (5 bases). The CDR3 runs to 16 residues. Looked up from germline, CDR1 is SGHDT and CDR2 is YYEEEE. Trimming took 4 bases from V and 2 from J, leaving 16 bases between them. The DNA for the CDR3 is TGTGCCAGCAGCGACCGGGACGGCGGAGGCAATCAGCCCCAGCATTTT. As protein: CASSDRDGGGNQPQHF.

The V call is TRBV19, the J call TRBJ1-2; D is unclear. The germline V and J ends were trimmed by 4 bases and 4 bases, with 13 bases remaining between them. Germline CDR1 is LNHDA and CDR2 is SQIVND (reference sequence). The CDR3 runs to 14 residues. The CDR3 is CASSTFDGPYGYTF. CDR3 bases: TGTGCCAGTAGTACCTTTGACGGCCCCTATGGCTACACCTTC.

J is TRBJ1-2 and V is TRBV9; the D gene is possibly TRBD1 (6 bases). V dropped 0 bases and J dropped 7 bases, with 10 bases sitting between them. The CDR3 has 13 residues. Germline CDR1 SGDLS, CDR2 YYNGEE. CDR3 DNA: TGTGCCAGCAGCGTAGGGGGGGCTGGTGGCTACACCTTC. Protein sequence: CASSVGGAGGYTF.

This clone was recorded a few times. The V call is TRBV21-1, the J call TRBJ2-2; the table assigns TRBD2, which was not confirmed against the DNA. TRBV21-1 is assigned pseudogene status. This CDR3 is 16 amino acids long. In DNA, the CDR3 is TGTGCCAGCAGCAGGGTGGCGGGGAAGAACACCGGGGAGCTGTTTTTT. It encodes CASSRVAGKNTGELFF.

V and J are TRBV2 and TRBJ2-3; the match to TRBD2 covers 10 bases. CDR3 length: 14 amino acids. The junction had 8 bases not matched to a gene; V was cut back by 5 bases and J by 9 bases. Germline CDR1 reads SNHLY; CDR2 reads FYNNEI. The CDR3, as DNA: TGTGCCAGCAGTTCTGAGACGGGACTAGCGACGCAGTATTTT. Residues: CASSSETGLATQYF.

This clone has just one count. The chain employs TRBV30 and TRBJ1-2; TRBD1 matches 8 bases. Germline-derived CDR1 and CDR2 are GTSNPN and SVGIG (reference sequence). Germline trimming cut 3 bases from V and 2 bases from J; bases unmatched to any gene: 8. This CDR3 spans 15 amino acids. This CDR3 reads CAWRGQGSLNYGYTF. The DNA of the CDR3 is TGTGCCTGGAGAGGACAGGGCTCCCTAAACTATGGCTACACCTTC.